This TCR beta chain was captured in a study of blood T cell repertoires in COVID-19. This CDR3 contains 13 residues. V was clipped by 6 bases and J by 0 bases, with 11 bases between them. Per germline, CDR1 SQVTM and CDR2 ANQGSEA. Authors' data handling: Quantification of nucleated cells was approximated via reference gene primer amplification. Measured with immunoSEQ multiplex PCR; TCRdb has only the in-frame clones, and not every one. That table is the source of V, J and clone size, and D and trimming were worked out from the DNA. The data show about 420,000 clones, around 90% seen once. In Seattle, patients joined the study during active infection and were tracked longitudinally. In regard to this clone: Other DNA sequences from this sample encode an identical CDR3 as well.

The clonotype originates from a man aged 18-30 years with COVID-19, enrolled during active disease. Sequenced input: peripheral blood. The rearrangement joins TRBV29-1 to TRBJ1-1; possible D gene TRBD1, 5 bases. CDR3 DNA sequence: TGCAGCGTAGCGGGACTAATGAACACTGAAGCTTTCTTT. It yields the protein CSVAGLMNTEAFF.